This T cell receptor beta chain was sequenced in a study of human T cells and chemical hapten exposure (dated by TCRdb to about 2021). As for the study more broadly: For sensitization, 2% DPC in acetone was applied to a 2 cm by 2 cm area of upper inner arm skin. Weekly therapeutic DPC doses were additionally applied to the scalp of patients throughout the roughly 26-week study period. Patch testing on the upper back used Finn chambers containing 0.01% DPC, with scoring done after 6 days according to International Contact Dermatitis Research Group standards. Alopecia areata with under or over 50% scalp involvement, alopecia totalis and alopecia universalis were represented in the patient cohort, which was mostly female. The libraries were sequenced as a pool, and the TCR yield per sample differed mostly because of small variations in library volumes within the pool. Peripheral blood TCR repertoire changes were tracked in vivo in alopecia patients during primary and secondary sensitization to the hapten diphenylcyclopropenone (DPC). Patient blood was sampled pre-sensitization (week 0) and at 2, 6 and about 24 weeks after DPC sensitization. For TCR sequencing, blood came from some 31 alopecia patients at anywhere from one to four time points (pre-sensitization, 2, 6 and 24 weeks). Broader findings and caveats from the paper: Expanded TCRs formed significantly more large CDR3 similarity clusters than pre-sensitization or healthy control sets, consistent with antigen-driven responses. Patch test score was positively correlated with the number of PT1 expanded TCRs, with significance at thresholds 8, 16 and 32 but not at 4. Repeated subsampling changed both the strength of the expansion versus patch-test correlation and the threshold at which that correlation became significant. No change with DPC sensitization was found in the number of TCRs above 1 in 1000 frequency, and no evidence of global repertoire structure alterations was found. Because every patient had alopecia, a presumed autoimmune disease, the patients' immune response might differ from that of healthy individuals.

From the cysteine through the phenylalanine, the CDR3 covers 13 amino acids. The retained sequence is limited to the CDR3, 39 bases, with the frame set at the first base. V was cut back by 1 base and J by 9 bases, leaving a gap of 7 bases between them. Library preparation was by RACE. Sequenced on a NextSeq 500. During library preparation, unique molecular identifiers were attached to individual cDNA molecules so that TCRs could be counted in a quantitative, reproducible way. For every blood RNA sample, sequencing covered both the TCR alpha and TCR beta chains. The published analysis was carried out like this. A median of roughly 100,000 TCRs per sample was observed, with a range of 23,224 to 690,600. The Decombinator software suite was used to annotate the V, J and CDR3 of the TCR reads. Every sample was subsampled to the same number of TCRs (28,000) for the PS versus PT1 abundance plots. TCRs were defined as expanded if absent before sensitization and observed at least eight times at the 2-week time point. The public reads were reanalyzed by TCRdb: fastp trimming at Q25, MiXCR alignment, in-frame beta chains only. Rows with one shared CDR3 protein collapse into an entry with the most common genes and DNA. The V and J calls and clone size are TCRdb's, not the authors'. Present in this sample are 350,000 to 400,000 distinct CDR3 sequences, 4.5% to 6% of which were seen just once. Approximately 2.4% of the sample belongs to the ten largest clones.

Explained via the paper, the time point label denotes: pre-sensitization, week 0. The meaning of the sample's treatment or condition label: therapeutic diphenylcyclopropenone sensitization with weekly scalp DPC. At each patch-test visit, blood was drawn before the patch test was applied. Patients were considered eligible if aged 18 to 70, diagnosed with alopecia and deemed suitable for DPC therapy, and patients were excluded if pregnant. Total RNA was extracted from unfractionated whole blood collected in Tempus Blood RNA tubes. This clonotype showed up just a few times. What this receptor recognizes is not known. No much larger clonotype is one base removed from it; base qualities were not supplied.

This receptor chain uses TRBV12-3 or TRBV12-4 and TRBJ2-6, with the D gene too uncertain to name. This sequence originates from a woman between 50 and 59 years old with alopecia areata. Some clones in this sample may be carry-over from other donors' samples. The specimen comprised whole blood, sampled in connection with sensitization to the hapten diphenylcyclopropenone (DPC). CDR3 loop: CASSLGEFNVLTF. In nucleotide form, the sequence is TGTGCCAGCAGTTTAGGGGAATTCAACGTCCTGACTTTC.